The next 30 T cell receptor beta chains were all read from a single sample in a study of blood T cell repertoires in COVID-19. Profiling relied on immunoSEQ multiplex PCR, and the TCRdb table lists in-frame clones only, not all of them. The table includes 150,000 to 200,000 clones, 78% detected once. The specimen sequenced was PBMCs or T cells enriched from blood (not recorded which). The receptors here all came from a woman between 45 and 65 years old who had recovered from COVID-19.

This clone was recorded only once. The chain links TRBV7-2 to TRBJ2-2; 12 bases are a match to TRBD2. This CDR3 is built from 17 residues. V was clipped by 5 bases and J by 4 bases; unmatched bases: 8. Germline-derived CDR1 and CDR2 are SGHTA and FQGNSA. The CDR3 region has the DNA TGTGCCAGCAGCCCTATGACTAGCGGGAGATTCACCGGGGAGCTGTTTTTT. It translates to CASSPMTSGRFTGELFF.

This clone was observed once. The chain links TRBV30 to TRBJ1-1; possible D gene TRBD1, 6 bases. Germline-derived CDR1 and CDR2 are GTSNPN and SVGIG (reference sequence). This CDR3 region has 15 residues. The ends were cut back, 1 base at V and 5 bases at J, with 17 bases in the middle. This chain's CDR3 is CAWSDHRVRKTEAFF. The DNA for the CDR3 is TGTGCCTGGAGTGACCACAGGGTTCGGAAGACTGAAGCTTTCTTT.

This clone was picked up many times. V and J are TRBV3-1 (or the pseudogene TRBV3-2) and TRBJ1-4; 7 bases are a match to TRBD1. The CDR3 length is 15 residues. V shed 4 bases, J shed 7 bases, and the junction held 9 bases outside the gene matches. Germline V CDR1 and CDR2: LGHDT, YNNKEL (reference sequence). The CDR3 nucleotides are TGTGCCAGCAGCCTAGGACAGGTCGGGGGTGAAAAACTGTTTTTT. Amino acids: CASSLGQVGGEKLFF.

The chain carries TRBV28 and TRBJ2-7; D perhaps matches TRBD2 (5 bases). From germline, CDR1 is MDHEN and CDR2 SYDVKM. This CDR3 has 12 amino acids. V was shortened by 6 bases and J by 4 bases, with 10 bases between the two germline ends. The CDR3 DNA reads TGTGCCAGCAGACCGGGAAGGTACGAGCAGTACTTC. It codes for CASRPGRYEQYF.

V and J are TRBV7-9 and TRBJ2-7, with 9 positions matching TRBD1. The CDR3 runs 13 residues. The germline CDR1 and CDR2 sequences are SEHNR and FQNEAQ (reference sequence). The J segment lost 1 base and the V segment lost 9 bases, leaving 4 bases of the junction unmatched. The CDR3 DNA reads as TGTGCCAGTCAAGGACAGGGGTCCTACGAGCAGTACTTC. Residues: CASQGQGSYEQYF.

The rearrangement joins TRBV7-9 to TRBJ1-3, with 7 bases fitting TRBD1. V was clipped by 2 bases and J by 0 bases; unmatched bases: 4. The CDR3 is 16 residues long. Germline loops: CDR1 SEHNR, CDR2 FQNEAQ (reference sequence). The CDR3: CASSLWDRSSGNTIYF. CDR3 in DNA: TGTGCCAGCAGCTTATGGGACAGAAGCTCTGGAAACACCATATATTTT.

The rearrangement uses TRBV7-9 and TRBJ2-1; maybe TRBD2 (6 bases). The V end lost 5 bases, the J end lost 3 bases, and 17 bases lay between the germline ends. This CDR3 region has 16 residues. Germline-derived CDR1 and CDR2 are SEHNR and FQNEAQ (reference sequence). For the CDR3, the DNA is TGTGCCAGCAGCGATTACCGGGACTCCATCTACAATGAGCAGTTCTTC. Its translation is CASSDYRDSIYNEQFF.

The chain recombines TRBV5-4 with TRBJ2-5; D gene ambiguous. V dropped 3 bases and J dropped 1 base, with 7 bases sitting between them. The CDR3 is 13 amino acids. Per germline, CDR1 SGHNT and CDR2 YYREEE (reference sequence). CDR3 nucleotide sequence: TGTGCCAGCAGCTCCCATTCCCAAGAGACCCAGTACTTC. Protein sequence: CASSSHSQETQYF.

The chain recombines TRBV10-3 with TRBJ2-3; possibly TRBD1 for D (6 bases). This CDR3 is 14 amino acids long. Germline assignment: CDR1 ENHRY and CDR2 SYGVKD. V lost 10 bases to trimming and J lost 1 base, with 15 bases between them. CDR3 DNA: TGTGCCACCACGGACAGTGCCCGCACAGATACGCAGTATTTT. Translation gives CATTDSARTDTQYF.

This chain joins TRBV7-6 and TRBJ2-3; D might be TRBD2 (6 bases). The germline gives CDR1 SGHVS, CDR2 FNYEAQ. The CDR3 runs 13 residues. V was trimmed by 6 bases and J by 3 bases, leaving 10 bases between them. The CDR3 DNA is TGTGCCAGCAGTCCTCGGGGGACAGATACGCAGTATTTT. The encoded protein is CASSPRGTDTQYF.

This sequence joins TRBV19 and TRBJ2-7; 8 nucleotides agree with TRBD2. J was trimmed by 0 bases and V by 2 bases; bases with no gene match: 3. CDR1 and CDR2 from the germline V gene are LNHDA and SQIVND (reference sequence). This CDR3 contains 15 residues. The CDR3 nucleotides are TGTGCCAGTAGTATAAGCGGGGGTTACTCCTACGAGCAGTACTTC. This encodes CASSISGGYSYEQYF.

The chain has TRBV18 and TRBJ2-7; a possible D gene is TRBD1 (6 bases). This CDR3 comprises 14 residues. Germline CDR1 and CDR2: KGHSH and LQKENI. The V and J ends lost 3 bases and 0 bases respectively, with 9 bases between them. For the CDR3, the DNA is TGTGCCAGCTCACCGGGACACAACTCCTACGAGCAGTACTTC. Translating gives CASSPGHNSYEQYF. The entire variable domain, with the rest obtained from reference TRBV18 and TRBJ2-7, is as follows: NAGVMQNPRHLVRRRGQEARLRCSPMKGHSHVYWYRQLPEEGLKFMVYLQKENIIDESGMPKERFSAEFPKEGPSILRIQQVVRGDSAAYFCASSPGHNSYEQYFGPGTRLTVT.

V is TRBV15 and J is TRBJ1-2, with a possible D match to TRBD1 (6 bases). Trimming shortened V by 1 base and J by 4 bases, and 16 bases separated the two germline ends. Germline V gives CDR1 LNHNV, CDR2 YYDKDF (reference sequence). The CDR3 extends over 16 amino acids. In nucleotides, the CDR3 is TGTGCCACCAGCAGAGTTATCGCGACAGGTCCCTATGGCTACACCTTC. This translates into CATSRVIATGPYGYTF. Filled out from reference TRBV15 and TRBJ1-2, the complete variable domain reads DAMVIQNPRYQVTQFGKPVTLSCSQTLNHNVMYWYQQKSSQAPKLLFHYYDKDFNNEADTPDNFQSRRPNTSFCFLDIRSPGLGDTAMYLCATSRVIATGPYGYTFGSGTRLTVV.

The table lists this clone with a few counts. The chain joins TRBV4-1 to TRBJ2-7; 9 positions match TRBD1. The CDR3 contains 16 residues. V shed 1 base and J 2 bases; nucleotides not matched to a gene: 6. Germline V gene sequence: CDR1 MGHRA, CDR2 YSYEKL. In DNA, the CDR3 is TGCGCCAGCAGCCAAGGGGGACAGGGAGGCGCCTACGAGCAGTACTTC. Translation gives CASSQGGQGGAYEQYF.

The chain has TRBV7-2 and TRBJ1-2, with 7 nucleotides matching TRBD1. Germline V gives CDR1 SGHTA, CDR2 FQGNSA. V lost 3 bases and J lost 4; bases outside the gene matches: 14. The CDR3 extends over 17 amino acids. CDR3 bases: TGTGCCAGCAGCTTCCTGGCACAGGGGACCCTTAGCTATGGCTACACCTTC. This encodes CASSFLAQGTLSYGYTF.

The sample holds many counts of this clone. This sequence joins TRBV19 and TRBJ1-5, with D possibly TRBD1 on 6 matching bases. V lost 5 bases to trimming and J lost 0 bases, with 17 bases between them. The CDR3 is 17 amino acids. The germline CDR1 and CDR2 sequences are LNHDA and SQIVND (reference sequence). CDR3 coding DNA: TGTGCCAGTAGTTCGGATTGGCAGGGGAATAGCAATCAGCCCCAGCATTTT. It specifies CASSSDWQGNSNQPQHF.

The V and J genes are TRBV7-3 and TRBJ1-2; D possibly corresponds to TRBD1 (5 bases). The V end lost 6 bases, the J end lost 4 bases, and 18 bases lay between the germline ends. Looked up from germline, CDR1 is SGHTA and CDR2 is FQGTGA. The CDR3 runs 15 residues. CDR3 loop: CASRAGPSGVYGYTF. The DNA for the CDR3 is TGTGCCAGCAGGGCGGGACCAAGCGGGGTCTATGGCTACACCTTC.

V usage is TRBV24-1 and J usage is TRBJ1-4; 7 bases map to TRBD1. V gave up 3 bases and J gave up 8 bases; unmatched junction bases: 17. Germline V gene data show CDR1 as KGHDR and CDR2 as SFDVKD. CDR3 size: 18 residues. CDR3 DNA sequence: TGTGCCACCAGTGATGGGACAGTCCCCTCGTGGGGCGGGGAAAAACTGTTTTTT. Amino acid sequence: CATSDGTVPSWGGEKLFF.

This rearrangement joins TRBV7-6 to TRBJ2-1; 11 bases are a match to TRBD2. The CDR3 extends over 15 amino acids. Trimming took 7 bases from V and 4 from J; bases not matched to a gene: 6. Germline CDR1 SGHVS, CDR2 FNYEAQ. The CDR3 region is CASIPLAGGYNEQFF. As DNA, the CDR3 is TGTGCCAGCATCCCTCTAGCGGGAGGTTACAATGAGCAGTTCTTC.

This clone was seen once. The chain recombines TRBV9 with TRBJ2-1; 8 bases map to TRBD1. Germline CDR1 reads SGDLS; CDR2 reads YYNGEE. The CDR3 consists of 15 residues. With V trimmed by 4 bases and J by 7 bases, 10 bases remained unmatched. For the CDR3, the DNA is TGTGCCAGCAGCCGGCAAGACAGGGGCCCAAATGAGCAGTTCTTC. Translating it yields CASSRQDRGPNEQFF.

The sample holds a few counts of this clone. The chain couples TRBV27 to TRBJ1-6, with no clear D. Germline V lookup: CDR1 MNHEY, CDR2 SMNVEV (reference sequence). The CDR3 extends over 14 amino acids. With 3 bases removed from V and 9 bases from J, the gap between germline ends came to 12 bases. CDR3: CASSLAGLGSPLHF. The CDR3 DNA is TGTGCCAGCAGTTTGGCAGGCTTAGGTTCACCCCTCCACTTT.

This clone was recorded only once. J is TRBJ1-6 and V is TRBV27, with 9 nucleotides matching TRBD1. The junction had 11 bases not matched to a gene; V was cut back by 8 bases and J by 6 bases. CDR1 is MNHEY and CDR2 is SMNVEV in the germline V gene (reference sequence). The CDR3 sequence is 16 residues long. The CDR3 region has the DNA TGTGCCAGCTCTCGGACAGGGGCATACTCTAATTCACCCCTCCACTTT. Translation gives CASSRTGAYSNSPLHF.

CDR3 sequence: CSVSGVSTDTQYF. In DNA form, the CDR3 reads TGCAGCGTATCAGGGGTCAGCACAGATACGCAGTATTTT. The chain is built from TRBV29-1 and TRBJ2-3, with a weak D call TRBD1 (6 bases). V shed 6 bases and J shed 0 bases, with 10 bases lying between them. CDR3 length: 13 residues. From germline, CDR1 is SQVTM and CDR2 ANQGSEA.

The CDR3 reads CASSLIDGRGRGEEFF. CDR3 bases: TGTGCCAGCAGTTTAATCGACGGGAGGGGTCGGGGGGAAGAGTTCTTC. The rearrangement links TRBV28 to TRBJ2-1; 8 nucleotides line up with TRBD2. Unmatched junction bases numbered 17, after V lost 2 bases and J lost 14 bases. Germline assignment: CDR1 MDHEN and CDR2 SYDVKM. The CDR3 extends over 16 amino acids. Drawing the rest from reference TRBV28 and TRBJ2-1, the complete variable domain is DVKVTQSSRYLVKRTGEKVFLECVQDMDHENMFWYRQDPGLGLRLIYFSYDVKMKEKGDIPEGYSVSREKKERFSLILESASTNQTSMYLCASSLIDGRGRGEEFFGPGTRLTVL.

J is TRBJ1-2 and V is TRBV9; D ambiguous. The CDR3 spans 11 residues. The V and J ends lost 0 bases and 14 bases respectively, with 11 bases between them. Germline-derived CDR1 and CDR2 are SGDLS and YYNGEE. CDR3 nucleotide sequence: TGTGCCAGCAGCGTAGCTCCGTCGAGAACCTTC. This sequence encodes CASSVAPSRTF.

The V call is TRBV3-1 (or the pseudogene TRBV3-2), the J call TRBJ1-4; possible D gene TRBD1, 6 bases. The V gene's germline CDR1 is LGHDT and CDR2 YNNKEL (reference sequence). This CDR3 is built from 14 residues. V gave up 2 bases and J gave up 8 bases, with 12 bases separating them. The CDR3 DNA follows: TGTGCCAGCAGCCAATACGGGGGGGCCGAAAAACTGTTTTTT. Amino acids: CASSQYGGAEKLFF.

Worth noting for this clone: This specimen includes other DNA sequences encoding the same CDR3. V gene TRBV7-3 combines with J gene TRBJ2-7; D possibly corresponds to TRBD2 (5 bases). Germline loops: CDR1 SGHTA, CDR2 FQGTGA. Trimming left V 4 bases short and J 5 bases short, with 15 bases between. This CDR3 is 14 amino acids long. The CDR3 spells CASSSGTGSHEQYF. The CDR3 coding sequence is TGTGCCAGCAGCTCGGGTACGGGGAGCCACGAGCAGTACTTC.

In this sample, this clone turned up a few times. J is TRBJ2-6 and V is TRBV5-1; 7 bases agree with TRBD1. CDR3 length: 17 amino acids. Germline CDR1 is SGHRS and CDR2 is YFSETQ. V lost 4 bases, J lost 0 bases, and 7 bases stayed unmatched. The CDR3 spells CASSLGQARSGANVLTF. The DNA of the CDR3 is TGCGCCAGCAGCCTAGGACAGGCCCGCTCTGGGGCCAACGTCCTGACTTTC.

This clone was detected only once. The chain employs TRBV28 and TRBJ1-5; the D gene is possibly TRBD1 (6 bases). The V end was cut by 6 bases, the J end by 3 bases, with 12 bases between. The CDR3 consists of 14 residues. Germline CDR1 reads MDHEN; CDR2 reads SYDVKM. CDR3 nucleotides: TGTGCCAGCAGCGCTGACAGGTTCAATCAGCCCCAGCATTTT. Residues: CASSADRFNQPQHF.

The rearrangement joins TRBV12-3 or TRBV12-4 to TRBJ2-5; 7 bases align to TRBD1. V shed 6 bases and J 1 base; nucleotides not matched to a gene: 2. This CDR3 region has 13 residues. The CDR3 region is CASRGTVQETQYF. As DNA, the CDR3 is TGTGCCAGCAGGGGGACAGTCCAAGAGACCCAGTACTTC.